The next 25 T cell receptor beta chains were all read from a single sample in a study of blood T cell repertoires in COVID-19. Method: immunoSEQ multiplex PCR; TCRdb's copy keeps in-frame clones and lacks some. The sample has approximately 230,000 clones; 82% are singletons. The sequenced sample was peripheral blood. These receptors were collected from a woman of 80 years or more with active or convalescent COVID-19.

J is TRBJ1-4 and V is TRBV6-1; 10 bases agree with TRBD1. Trimming cost V 1 base and J 8 bases; bases outside gene matches: 10. CDR3 length: 17 residues. The germline gives CDR1 MNHNS, CDR2 SASEGT. CDR3 DNA sequence: TGTGCCAGCAGTGAAGATTTGAGGACAGGGGGAGGGGAAAAACTGTTTTTT. This codes for CASSEDLRTGGGEKLFF.

The rearrangement links TRBV5-1 to TRBJ2-3; TRBD1 is a possible D gene (5 bases). Germline values: CDR1 SGHRS, CDR2 YFSETQ. This CDR3 is built from 15 residues. Trimming removed 1 base at V and 6 bases at J, with 15 bases between. The chain's CDR3 is CASSLRQGNRDTQYF. Here the CDR3 DNA reads TGCGCCAGCAGCTTGCGCCAGGGAAATCGGGATACGCAGTATTTT.

The V call is TRBV7-2, the J call TRBJ2-5; TRBD2 matches 8 bases. CDR1 and CDR2 from the germline V gene are SGHTA and FQGNSA. V lost 1 base to trimming and J lost 4 bases; unmatched junction nucleotides: 11. This CDR3 is 17 amino acids long. DNA for the CDR3: TGTGCCAGCAGCTTAGAAGGTCGGGCTAGCGGGTTAGAGACCCAGTACTTC. The encoded protein is CASSLEGRASGLETQYF.

The chain's CDR3 is CASSLGTGRNYGYTF. The CDR3 DNA sequence: TGCGCCAGCAGCTTGGGTACAGGGCGTAACTATGGCTACACCTTC. The rearrangement joins TRBV5-1 to TRBJ1-2; TRBD1 is a possible D gene (6 bases). The V gene lost 0 bases and the J gene lost 1 base, with 10 bases spanning the gap. The V gene's germline CDR1 is SGHRS and CDR2 YFSETQ. The CDR3 extends over 15 amino acids.

The rearrangement links TRBV12-3 or TRBV12-4 to TRBJ1-6; D is uncertain. The CDR3 consists of 13 residues. V lost 3 bases and J 4 bases, leaving 4 bases between the germline ends. The CDR3: CASSFLYNSPLHF. The CDR3 DNA is TGTGCCAGCAGTTTTTTATATAATTCACCCCTCCACTTT.

The chain recombines TRBV2 with TRBJ1-5, with 7 bases that match TRBD1. The length of the CDR3 is 13 residues. The V gene end was trimmed by 7 bases and the J gene end by 4 bases; junction bases not matched to a gene: 4. Germline loops: CDR1 SNHLY, CDR2 FYNNEI. The CDR3 protein is CASTGTANQPQHF. CDR3 sequence (DNA): TGTGCCAGCACCGGGACAGCTAATCAGCCCCAGCATTTT.

The chain joins TRBV18 to TRBJ2-7; D is perhaps TRBD2 (6 bases). The germline CDR1 and CDR2 sequences are KGHSH and LQKENI. The CDR3 spans 15 residues. Trimming shortened V by 3 bases and J by 2 bases, and 14 bases separated the two germline ends. The CDR3 sequence is CASSPWAAGTYEQYF. In nucleotides, the CDR3 is TGTGCCAGCTCACCGTGGGCGGCGGGAACCTACGAGCAGTACTTC.

The rearrangement links TRBV21-1 to TRBJ2-2; no DNA check was done on the table's D call, TRBD2. TRBV21-1 is flagged as a pseudogene. The CDR3 extends over 15 amino acids. CDR3 sequence: CASSPTRSPTGELFF. In DNA form, the CDR3 reads TGTGCCAGCAGCCCAACGCGGTCTCCTACCGGGGAGCTGTTTTTT.

This chain uses TRBV5-4 with TRBJ2-7, with 10 bases identical to TRBD2. The CDR3 sequence is 16 residues long. The germline V gene encodes CDR1 SGHNT and CDR2 YYREEE (reference sequence). J gave up 2 bases and V 0 bases, and 5 bases lay outside the gene matches. CDR3 nucleotides: TGTGCCAGCAGCTTGGGCACTAGCGGGGTCCCCTACGAGCAGTACTTC. Amino acids: CASSLGTSGVPYEQYF.

The gene calls are TRBV24-1 and TRBJ2-1; 9 bases are a match to TRBD2. The germline V gene encodes CDR1 KGHDR and CDR2 SFDVKD. The CDR3 spans 18 residues. V was pared by 3 bases and J by 2 bases, with 10 bases of the junction left unmatched. CDR3 nucleotides: TGTGCCACCAGTGATCCCACGGCTAGCGGGGACACCTACAATGAGCAGTTCTTC. It translates to CATSDPTASGDTYNEQFF.

V usage is TRBV18 and J usage is TRBJ2-7; possible D gene TRBD1, 6 bases. Trimming took off 3 bases at V and 2 bases at J, with 11 bases between the two ends. CDR1 is KGHSH, CDR2 LQKENI, per germline. The CDR3 extends over 14 amino acids. The DNA for the CDR3 is TGTGCCAGCTCACCTGCCACAGGGACCTACGAGCAGTACTTC. Its translation is CASSPATGTYEQYF.

The rearrangement joins TRBV6-2 or TRBV6-3 to TRBJ2-3; a weak D match, TRBD2 (6 bases). V was pared by 6 bases and J by 1 base, with 8 bases between. CDR3 length equals 13 residues. CDR1 is MNHEY, CDR2 SVGEGT, per germline. CDR3 coding DNA: TGTGCCAGCAGGCCTAGCGGCACAGATACGCAGTATTTT. Translation gives CASRPSGTDTQYF.

The chain recombines TRBV27 with TRBJ1-1; D gene unclear. V was cut by 3 bases and J by 1 base, with 6 bases left in between. The length of the CDR3 is 13 residues. Looked up from germline, CDR1 is MNHEY and CDR2 is SMNVEV (reference sequence). The chain's CDR3 is CASSFFRNTEAFF. The CDR3 coding sequence is TGTGCCAGCAGTTTTTTCAGGAACACTGAAGCTTTCTTT.

V is TRBV7-6 and J is TRBJ2-3; 9 bases are shared with TRBD2. The CDR3 extends over 15 amino acids. From germline, CDR1 is SGHVS and CDR2 FNYEAQ. V trimming: 4 bases; J trimming: 4 bases; junction bases outside the gene matches: 6. The CDR3 protein is CASSSGTSNSDTQYF. In DNA, the CDR3 is TGTGCCAGCAGCTCCGGGACTAGCAATTCAGATACGCAGTATTTT.

The chain employs TRBV28 and TRBJ1-5; 8 bases map to TRBD1. Per germline, CDR1 MDHEN and CDR2 SYDVKM. The V gene end was trimmed by 2 bases and the J gene end by 2 bases; junction bases not matched to a gene: 8. This CDR3 comprises 17 residues. The CDR3 bases are TGTGCCAGCAGTTTACTAGACTGGGGACAGGGCAATCAGCCCCAGCATTTT. This codes for CASSLLDWGQGNQPQHF.

The chain couples TRBV19 to TRBJ1-1; TRBD1 is a possible D gene (6 bases). The CDR3 is 14 amino acids. The V end was cut by 6 bases, the J end by 2 bases, with 13 bases between. From germline, CDR1 is LNHDA and CDR2 SQIVND (reference sequence). CDR3 sequence: CASSRGQINTEAFF. CDR3 nucleotide sequence: TGTGCCAGTAGCCGCGGACAGATAAACACTGAAGCTTTCTTT. The variable domain in full, completed from reference TRBV19 and TRBJ1-1, reads DGGITQSPKYLFRKEGQNVTLSCEQNLNHDAMYWYRQDPGQGLRLIYYSQIVNDFQKGDIAEGYSVSREKKESFPLTVTSAQKNPTAFYLCASSRGQINTEAFFGQGTRLTVV.

This clone appeared once. V gene TRBV29-1 combines with J gene TRBJ2-7, with 10 nucleotides matching TRBD1. The trim removed 4 bases at V and 5 bases at J, leaving 8 bases unmatched. The germline V gene encodes CDR1 SQVTM and CDR2 ANQGSEA. This CDR3 contains 14 residues. The CDR3 DNA reads as TGCAGCGTTGGCTGGCCGGGGACAGGGGACGAGCAGTACTTC. This sequence encodes CSVGWPGTGDEQYF.

The rearrangement uses TRBV6-5 and TRBJ2-7, with 8 bases that match TRBD2. This CDR3 is 15 amino acids long. The germline CDR1 and CDR2 sequences are MNHEY and SVGAGI. V gave up 8 bases and J gave up 0 bases; unmatched junction bases: 9. In nucleotides, the CDR3 is TGTGCCAGCTCCTACTCCGGGACTAGCTCCTACGAGCAGTACTTC. Its protein is CASSYSGTSSYEQYF.

This chain links TRBV5-1 with TRBJ1-1, with TRBD1 matching over 7 bases. The V segment lost 1 base and the J segment 8 bases; nucleotides outside the gene matches: 8. CDR1 and CDR2 from the germline V gene are SGHRS and YFSETQ. The CDR3 sequence is 14 residues long. The CDR3 loop reads CASSLLGDRREAFF. The CDR3, as DNA: TGCGCCAGCAGCTTGCTTGGGGACAGACGGGAAGCTTTCTTT.

CDR3 nucleotides: TGTGCCAGCAGTCGATTAGCCGGGAACAGCGCCTACAATGAGCAGTTCTTC. Translating it yields CASSRLAGNSAYNEQFF. V and J are TRBV6-6 and TRBJ2-1, with D possibly matching TRBD2 (5 bases). Germline CDR1 reads MNHNY; CDR2 reads SVGAGI (reference sequence). The CDR3 is made up of 17 amino acids. V was cut by 5 bases and J by 2 bases, with 19 bases left in between.

The rearrangement joins TRBV4-2 to TRBJ2-2; D perhaps matches TRBD2 (6 bases). The CDR3 sequence is 16 residues long. Germline V gives CDR1 LGHNA, CDR2 YNFKEQ. Deletions cut 0 bases from V and 2 bases from J, with 10 bases between. The CDR3 region has the DNA TGTGCCAGCAGCCAAGAGTTAGCGGTAAACACCGGGGAGCTGTTTTTT. Protein sequence: CASSQELAVNTGELFF.

The CDR3 reads CASSPRKSGGNQPQHF. Written as DNA, the CDR3 is TGTGCCAGCAGTCCGCGTAAGTCAGGGGGAAATCAGCCCCAGCATTTT. V usage is TRBV28 and J usage is TRBJ1-5; TRBD1 matches at 7 bases. V was clipped by 5 bases and J by 4 bases; unmatched bases: 11. The V gene's germline CDR1 is MDHEN and CDR2 SYDVKM. This CDR3 contains 16 residues.

This rearrangement joins TRBV7-9 to TRBJ2-1; 11 bases line up with TRBD2. Germline assignment: CDR1 SEHNR and CDR2 FQNEAQ (reference sequence). The CDR3 has 19 amino acids. The ends lost 3 bases at V and 10 bases at J; junction bases unmatched: 20. In nucleotides, the CDR3 is TGTGCCAGCAGCTTCCCGGGACTAGCGGCAAAGAAACCCTTGGGCGAGCAGTTCTTC. This encodes CASSFPGLAAKKPLGEQFF.

This clone appeared once. The chain combines TRBV7-2 with TRBJ2-1, with TRBD2 identical over 7 bases. The CDR3 is 16 amino acids. The trim removed 6 bases at V and 0 bases at J, leaving 8 bases unmatched. Germline V CDR1 and CDR2: SGHTA, FQGNSA. CDR3 loop: CASSFSGSGSYNEQFF. The CDR3 region has the DNA TGTGCCAGCAGTTTTAGCGGGTCCGGCTCCTACAATGAGCAGTTCTTC.

This chain joins TRBV5-4 and TRBJ2-1, with 10 bases matching TRBD1. The CDR3 is made up of 16 amino acids. CDR1 is SGHNT, CDR2 YYREEE, per germline (reference sequence). With V trimmed by 4 bases and J by 9 bases, 13 bases remained unmatched. The CDR3 DNA reads as TGTGCCAGCAGCCCCCTGGGGGGGACAGGGGATAGTGAGCAGTTCTTC. The encoded protein is CASSPLGGTGDSEQFF.